This entry is about one T cell receptor (beta chain). This specimen belongs to a study of blood T cell repertoires in COVID-19. Across the whole study: Donors in the United States, Italy and Spain gave samples during acute or convalescent COVID-19.

Clones were sequenced by immunoSEQ multiplex PCR, and TCRdb holds only the in-frame ones, with some missing. The data hold around 400,000 clones, with 70% to 90% observed a single time. Recruitment covered about two dozen US areas and drew participants whose ages spanned roughly 18 to 100 years. Clinical history reported by participants formed the basis on which cohorts were assigned. Participants classified as exposed had met a COVID-19 case within 2 weeks before study entry. The CDR3 covers 15 residues. Germline V gives CDR1 SGHKS, CDR2 YYEKEE (reference sequence). V was trimmed by 0 bases and J by 3 bases, leaving 12 bases between them.

The TCR sequence derives from a woman aged 18-35 years who had been exposed to COVID-19. The chain employs TRBV5-5 and TRBJ1-1, with D possibly matching TRBD1 (5 bases). The sequenced sample consisted of PBMCs or T cells enriched from blood (not recorded which). The CDR3 region is CASSLAPGLYTEAFF. CDR3 nucleotide sequence: TGTGCCAGCAGCTTGGCGCCGGGACTGTACACTGAAGCTTTCTTT.